This T cell receptor beta chain is drawn from a study of T cell repertoires in cytomegalovirus infection. Study overall: Indicated by public TCR beta signatures were CMV infection and matching HLA type.

Regarding this clonotype: The antigen remains unidentified.

In TCRdb, the reads were re-called with MiXCR into one record per CDR3 protein. The sample has hundreds of thousands of distinct CDR3 sequences; approximately 42% are singletons. The germline gives CDR1 DFQATT, CDR2 SNEGSKA (reference sequence). Trimming removed 3 bases from V and 0 bases from J; junction bases left unmatched: 7. The CDR3 covers 16 residues. The genes are TRBV20-1 and TRBJ2-1, with 8 bases matching TRBD1. The source was cultured PBMCs, collected from culture after CMV antigen stimulation. This TCR was recovered from a human donor in good health (CMV status not recorded). Some clones in this sample may be carry-over from other donors' samples. The DNA of the CDR3 is TGCAGTGCTAGGTCTCTGACAGGGGCCTCCTACAATGAGCAGTTCTTC. Amino acid sequence: CSARSLTGASYNEQFF.